Presented here are 27 T cell receptor beta chains from one specimen sequenced in a study of cytomegalovirus exposure and HLA in healthy donors. This table comes from immunoSEQ multiplex PCR, and its TCRdb copy is limited to in-frame clones, with some not included. The data hold more than 300,000 clones, with around 86% observed a single time. The sequencing sample was made of PBMCs. These receptors came from a woman aged 18-29 years in good health and CMV-seronegative.

This rearrangement joins TRBV28 to TRBJ1-2; 8 bases line up with TRBD1. Looked up from germline, CDR1 is MDHEN and CDR2 is SYDVKM. CDR3 length: 14 residues. J was trimmed by 4 bases and V by 3 bases; bases with no gene match: 4. CDR3 protein: CASSLTGAPYGYTF. In DNA, the CDR3 is TGTGCCAGCAGTTTGACAGGGGCCCCCTATGGCTACACCTTC.

The chain combines TRBV5-6 with TRBJ1-1, with D perhaps TRBD1 (5 bases). V was shortened by 2 bases and J by 2 bases, with 7 bases between the two germline ends. Per the germline V gene, CDR1 is SGHDT and CDR2 is YYEEEE. CDR3 length: 13 residues. CDR3 loop: CASSFDSNTEAFF. CDR3 sequence (DNA): TGTGCCAGCAGCTTTGACAGTAACACTGAAGCTTTCTTT.

This CDR3 is CASSLLPLRVATEAFF. The DNA of the CDR3 is TGTGCCAGCTCACTCCTCCCCCTCCGGGTAGCCACTGAAGCTTTCTTT. This chain connects TRBV18 to TRBJ1-1, with D unresolved. This CDR3 has 16 residues. The germline V gene encodes CDR1 KGHSH and CDR2 LQKENI. V was pared by 4 bases and J by 4 bases, with 19 bases between. Drawing the rest from reference TRBV18 and TRBJ1-1, the complete variable domain is NAGVMQNPRHLVRRRGQEARLRCSPMKGHSHVYWYRQLPEEGLKFMVYLQKENIIDESGMPKERFSAEFPKEGPSILRIQQVVRGDSAAYFCASSLLPLRVATEAFFGQGTRLTVV.

This clone was recorded a few times. The chain couples TRBV2 to TRBJ1-5; 7 positions agree with TRBD1. Trimming took 7 bases from V and 1 from J; bases not matched to a gene: 4. The CDR3 sequence is 14 residues long. CDR1 is SNHLY and CDR2 is FYNNEI in the germline V gene. CDR3 loop: CASTTGLSNQPQHF. CDR3 nucleotide sequence: TGTGCCAGCACGACAGGGTTGAGCAATCAGCCCCAGCATTTT.

This rearrangement joins TRBV27 to TRBJ2-7; 7 nucleotides agree with TRBD2. V lost 2 bases to trimming and J lost 6 bases; unmatched junction nucleotides: 10. CDR3 size: 15 residues. Germline CDR1 MNHEY, CDR2 SMNVEV (reference sequence). The CDR3 region has the DNA TGTGCCAGCAGTTTAATAAGCGGGGCTGCTTCCGAGCAGTACTTC. Residues: CASSLISGAASEQYF.

This clone appeared once. The rearrangement links TRBV18 to TRBJ2-7; possibly TRBD2 for D (5 bases). The ends were cut back, 6 bases at V and 6 bases at J, with 15 bases in the middle. The germline V gene has CDR1 KGHSH and CDR2 LQKENI. CDR3 size: 13 residues. The CDR3 DNA reads TGTGCCAGCTCGCGCACCGCAGCGGCCGAGCAGTACTTC. Protein product: CASSRTAAAEQYF.

V is TRBV11-2 and J is TRBJ2-5, with 8 positions matching TRBD2. This CDR3 has 19 amino acids. V lost 1 base, J lost 4 bases, and 17 bases stayed unmatched. Germline V gene sequence: CDR1 SGHAT, CDR2 FQNNGV. The CDR3 sequence is CASSLVLGGAGLVGETQYF. The CDR3 DNA reads as TGTGCCAGCAGCTTAGTTTTAGGTGGGGCGGGACTAGTTGGAGAGACCCAGTACTTC.

The chain carries TRBV4-1 and TRBJ1-4; 8 positions match TRBD1. V was pared by 2 bases and J by 7 bases, with 6 bases of the junction left unmatched. Germline V lookup: CDR1 MGHRA, CDR2 YSYEKL. This CDR3 region has 15 residues. The DNA for the CDR3 is TGCGCCAGCAGCCAACGGACAGGGCCAATTGAAAAACTGTTTTTT. It codes for CASSQRTGPIEKLFF.

The CDR3 spells CASSSPVDRKGYNEQFF. In DNA, the CDR3 is TGTGCCAGCAGCTCCCCCGTCGACAGAAAGGGCTACAATGAGCAGTTCTTC. This sequence joins TRBV5-6 and TRBJ2-1; weak D call: TRBD1 (5 bases). CDR3 length equals 17 residues. Trimming stripped 3 bases from V and 3 bases from J, with 19 bases between. Germline CDR1 reads SGHDT; CDR2 reads YYEEEE.

This clone was observed a few times. This chain connects TRBV2 to TRBJ1-2; D gene uncertain. V lost 11 bases and J lost 3, with 16 bases in between. CDR3 size: 13 residues. Germline CDR1 SNHLY, CDR2 FYNNEI. The CDR3 DNA reads TGTGCCGGCCGCGGAGGGCAAGACTATGGCTACACCTTC. This sequence encodes CAGRGGQDYGYTF.

This rearrangement joins TRBV11-2 to TRBJ2-1; 9 bases line up with TRBD1. Per germline, CDR1 SGHAT and CDR2 FQNNGV. The V segment lost 3 bases and the J segment 15 bases; nucleotides outside the gene matches: 9. CDR3 length: 13 residues. CDR3 in amino acids: CASSFLRDRVAFF. The CDR3 region has the DNA TGTGCCAGCAGCTTCCTCCGGGACAGGGTAGCGTTCTTC.

V and J are TRBV28 and TRBJ2-1; 10 positions agree with TRBD2. The CDR3 is 15 residues long. V was pared by 6 bases and J by 4 bases, with 6 bases of the junction left unmatched. CDR1 MDHEN and CDR2 SYDVKM come from the germline V gene. The CDR3 coding sequence is TGTGCCAGCAGGCCCACTAGCGGGAATTACAATGAGCAGTTCTTC. It codes for CASRPTSGNYNEQFF.

This clone was picked up one time. The V call is TRBV5-1, the J call TRBJ2-7; weak D call: TRBD1 (6 bases). V dropped 2 bases and J dropped 1 base, with 16 bases sitting between them. Germline V CDR1 and CDR2: SGHRS, YFSETQ. CDR3 length: 16 amino acids. The DNA of the CDR3 is TGCGCCAGCAGCTTCAATGCAGGAGGACAGTCCTACGAGCAGTACTTC. This translates into CASSFNAGGQSYEQYF.

The chain couples TRBV19 to TRBJ1-5; TRBD1 agrees at 12 bases. Germline CDR1 reads LNHDA; CDR2 reads SQIVND (reference sequence). CDR3 length equals 15 residues. The trim removed 8 bases at V and 5 bases at J, leaving 7 bases unmatched. CDR3 in amino acids: CASDGRDRGHQPQHF. In DNA form, the CDR3 reads TGTGCCAGTGACGGCCGGGACAGGGGGCATCAGCCCCAGCATTTT.

A single count supports this clone. The chain is built from TRBV6-5 and TRBJ1-2; 11 bases map to TRBD1. The germline gives CDR1 MNHEY, CDR2 SVGAGI. Trimming at V came to 6 bases and at J to 7 bases, leaving 4 bases not matched to a gene. This CDR3 has 13 residues. The CDR3 here is CASRPGTGGGYTF. CDR3 DNA: TGTGCCAGCAGACCCGGGACAGGGGGTGGCTACACCTTC.

This rearrangement joins TRBV23-1 to TRBJ1-5; 7 nucleotides line up with TRBD1. TRBV23-1 is labeled an ORF, and its function is uncertain. The junction had 10 bases not matched to a gene; V was cut back by 4 bases and J by 7 bases. The CDR3 length is 15 residues. The CDR3 DNA sequence: TGCGCCAGCAGTCTTCGGAGGGGGCGTCGACAGCCCCAGCATTTT. This translates into CASSLRRGRRQPQHF.

V is TRBV27 and J is TRBJ1-4; TRBD1 matches 9 bases. Germline CDR1 is MNHEY and CDR2 is SMNVEV (reference sequence). CDR3 length: 15 amino acids. The trim removed 8 bases at V and 4 bases at J, leaving 8 bases unmatched. CDR3 DNA sequence: TGTGCCAGCGGACACAGGGGGCTTAGTAATGAAAAACTGTTTTTT. This translates into CASGHRGLSNEKLFF.

This chain connects TRBV5-1 to TRBJ2-7; D is undetermined. Trimming shortened V by 5 bases and J by 9 bases, and 24 bases separated the two germline ends. CDR1 is SGHRS, CDR2 YFSETQ, per germline. CDR3 length equals 15 residues. CDR3 nucleotides: TGCGCCAGCAGTGACACTGGTCTACCTTTAACCGGGCAGTACTTC. Translated, it gives CASSDTGLPLTGQYF.

The genes are TRBV7-7 and TRBJ2-7, with 8 bases fitting TRBD1. Germline V gene sequence: CDR1 SSHAT, CDR2 FNYEAQ (reference sequence). The CDR3 consists of 17 residues. The ends lost 2 bases at V and 5 bases at J; junction bases unmatched: 14. Written as DNA, the CDR3 is TGTGCCAGCAGCTTACGACAGGGGAGGTTCGACGTGGACGAGCAGTACTTC. Its translation: CASSLRQGRFDVDEQYF.

The chain carries TRBV27 and TRBJ1-1; 8 bases are a match to TRBD1. Germline V gene lookup returns CDR1 MNHEY and CDR2 SMNVEV (reference sequence). This CDR3 is built from 15 residues. Trimming at V came to 7 bases and at J to 1 base, leaving 8 bases not matched to a gene. Written as DNA, the CDR3 is TGTGCCAGCACCCCCCGGACAGGGAGGAACACTGAAGCTTTCTTT. Protein sequence: CASTPRTGRNTEAFF.

The chain uses TRBV18 and TRBJ2-3; D possibly corresponds to TRBD1 (6 bases). V lost 5 bases and J lost 6, with 18 bases in between. The CDR3 length is 15 residues. The germline V gene has CDR1 KGHSH and CDR2 LQKENI. The CDR3 sequence: CASSKVESGEDTQYF. CDR3 DNA sequence: TGTGCCAGCTCAAAGGTGGAGTCAGGGGAGGATACGCAGTATTTT.

A word on this clone: It is unclear where the CDR3 begins or ends on the DNA, so no DNA is shown, and the CDR3 is as TCRdb lists it. The chain carries TRBV7-2 and TRBJ2-3; the listed D gene, TRBD2, was not tested against the DNA. Looked up from germline, CDR1 is SGHTA and CDR2 is FQGNSA. The CDR3 length is 12 residues, termini included. The CDR3 loop is CASSPWGAGAYF.

This chain connects TRBV28 to TRBJ2-7; D perhaps matches TRBD1 (6 bases). The germline V gene encodes CDR1 MDHEN and CDR2 SYDVKM. V was trimmed by 5 bases and J by 1 base, leaving 12 bases between them. CDR3 length: 14 amino acids. The CDR3 nucleotides read TGTGCCAGCAGTAGTTACAGGGATTCCTACGAGCAGTACTTC. This translates into CASSSYRDSYEQYF.

For the CDR3, the DNA is TGTGCCAGCAGCGCCAGGGGGGACAGGGCCAGTGGGGAGCAGTACTTC. It specifies CASSARGDRASGEQYF. The chain has TRBV9 and TRBJ2-7; 9 bases line up with TRBD1. The germline gives CDR1 SGDLS, CDR2 YYNGEE. With 3 bases clipped from V and 7 bases from J, the junction kept 14 bases outside the gene matches. The CDR3 is made up of 16 amino acids.

The chain has TRBV28 and TRBJ1-1; D may be TRBD1 (6 bases). The length of the CDR3 is 12 residues. Germline V gene data show CDR1 as MDHEN and CDR2 as SYDVKM. Trimming removed 8 bases from V and 2 bases from J, with 9 bases in between. The CDR3 here is CASLDSNTEAFF. The CDR3 coding sequence is TGTGCCAGCTTGGACAGCAACACTGAAGCTTTCTTT.

The chain joins TRBV18 to TRBJ1-5; D remains ambiguous. The germline V gene encodes CDR1 KGHSH and CDR2 LQKENI. V lost 3 bases to trimming and J lost 7 bases, with 10 bases between them. The CDR3 consists of 13 residues. The CDR3 nucleotides read TGTGCCAGCTCACCGGGTTTGCGGCAGCCCCAGCATTTT. Its translation: CASSPGLRQPQHF.

The gene calls are TRBV27 and TRBJ2-7, with D possibly TRBD2 on 7 matching bases. Deletions cut 6 bases from V and 0 bases from J, with 15 bases between. The CDR3 runs 15 residues. Germline V gene data show CDR1 as MNHEY and CDR2 as SMNVEV (reference sequence). The CDR3 nucleotides are TGTGCCAGCAGCCCTAGGGAGGGGGGCTCCTACGAGCAGTACTTC. This encodes CASSPREGGSYEQYF.